Each of the 13 T cell receptor beta chains below was sequenced from the same sample in a study of cytomegalovirus exposure and HLA in healthy donors (TCRdb year 2017). Libraries were constructed by the immunoSEQ multiplex PCR assay. For the multiplex PCR, a mixture combining 60 forward primers for TCR Vbeta segments and 13 reverse primers for TCR Jbeta segments was used. The clones in this table, taken by TCRdb from immuneACCESS, are in-frame only. Not every clone is retained; where verified, under half of the shortfall comes from an unresolved V gene, and the cause of the rest is unknown. The sample table contains approximately 150,000 clones; only one count was recorded for 80% to 90% of them. Around 5% of the sample belongs to the ten largest clones. Sequencing was done on a sample of PBMCs. The receptors were sampled from a girl aged 5 to 17 in good health and CMV-seropositive.

This rearrangement joins TRBV5-1 to TRBJ1-2; D not certain. The CDR3 is 14 residues long. V was shortened by 3 bases and J by 1 base, with 10 bases between the two germline ends. The germline V gene encodes CDR1 SGHRS and CDR2 YFSETQ. CDR3 in amino acids: CASSSTGYNYGYTF. As DNA, the CDR3 is TGCGCCAGCAGCTCGACGGGTTATAACTATGGCTACACCTTC.

This clone was seen a few times. The CDR3 reads CASRTTGAGTEAFF. Written as DNA, the CDR3 is TGTGCCAGCAGGACGACAGGGGCGGGCACTGAAGCTTTCTTT. The chain has TRBV13 and TRBJ1-1; 8 positions match TRBD1. The V segment lost 6 bases and the J segment 4 bases; nucleotides outside the gene matches: 7. This CDR3 is built from 14 residues. The germline CDR1 and CDR2 sequences are PRHDT and FYEKMQ (reference sequence).

The chain recombines TRBV6-5 with TRBJ1-5; D gene unclear. The CDR3 runs 12 residues. V lost 7 bases to trimming and J lost 2 bases, with 6 bases between them. Germline loops: CDR1 MNHEY, CDR2 SVGAGI. CDR3 nucleotide sequence: TGTGCCAGCACGTCGGGCAATCAGCCCCAGCATTTT. This sequence encodes CASTSGNQPQHF.

This sequence joins TRBV5-1 and TRBJ1-2; unclear D gene. The length of the CDR3 is 15 residues. V lost 0 bases and J lost 3, with 12 bases in between. Germline-derived CDR1 and CDR2 are SGHRS and YFSETQ. CDR3: CASSLEASQYYGYTF. CDR3 bases: TGCGCCAGCAGCTTGGAAGCTAGCCAGTACTATGGCTACACCTTC.

The V gene is TRBV6-4, the J gene TRBJ2-1, with 16 bases identical to TRBD2. CDR1 MRHNA and CDR2 SNTAGT come from the germline V gene. The CDR3 loop spans 16 amino acids. Trimming took 0 bases from V and 16 from J; bases not matched to a gene: 9. The CDR3 sequence: CASSDSGLAGGRIQFF. The CDR3 DNA follows: TGTGCCAGCAGTGACTCGGGACTAGCGGGGGGGCGAATACAATTCTTC.

The V gene is TRBV19, the J gene TRBJ2-5, with 7 bases lining up with TRBD1. With 0 bases clipped from V and 1 base from J, the junction kept 5 bases outside the gene matches. The V gene's germline CDR1 is LNHDA and CDR2 SQIVND (reference sequence). CDR3 size: 16 residues. The CDR3 sequence is CASSIDTGTAQETQYF. In DNA, the CDR3 is TGTGCCAGTAGTATAGATACAGGGACAGCCCAAGAGACCCAGTACTTC.

The chain combines TRBV5-6 with TRBJ1-1, with 7 positions matching TRBD1. CDR1 and CDR2 from the germline V gene are SGHDT and YYEEEE. The CDR3 is made up of 14 amino acids. J was trimmed by 3 bases and V by 4 bases; bases with no gene match: 6. The CDR3 DNA follows: TGTGCCAGCAGCCCCGACAGGGAGGACACTGAAGCTTTCTTT. As protein: CASSPDREDTEAFF.

On this clone: The CDR3 does not close with the conserved phenylalanine or tryptophan, likely indicating a read error. Because the CDR3's place on the DNA is in doubt, the DNA is left out and the CDR3 is given as listed by TCRdb. This sequence joins TRBV5-1 and TRBJ1-1; TRBD1, as called in the table, went unchecked against the DNA. The CDR3 contains 13 residues when both ends are counted. The germline CDR1 and CDR2 sequences are SGHRS and YFSETQ. This CDR3 reads CASSNGQGAPVLS.

The chain couples TRBV2 to TRBJ2-6, with a possible D match to TRBD1 (6 bases). Germline V gene lookup returns CDR1 SNHLY and CDR2 FYNNEI. The CDR3 consists of 14 residues. The germline V and J ends were trimmed by 6 bases and 2 bases, with 8 bases remaining between them. CDR3 nucleotide sequence: TGTGCCAGCAGAACAGGGCCTGGGGCCAACGTCCTGACTTTC. This codes for CASRTGPGANVLTF.

The chain is built from TRBV10-3 and TRBJ1-5, with D possibly TRBD1 on 5 matching bases. Germline lookup yields CDR1 ENHRY and CDR2 SYGVKD. This CDR3 has 16 residues. V lost 0 bases to trimming and J lost 1 base, with 10 bases between them. CDR3 in amino acids: CAISESRWTSNQPQHF. In nucleotides, the CDR3 is TGTGCCATCAGTGAGTCGAGGTGGACAAGCAATCAGCCCCAGCATTTT.

The rearrangement joins TRBV7-6 to TRBJ2-1; the match to TRBD2 covers 8 bases. The CDR3 is 15 residues long. After removal of 5 bases from V and 8 bases from J, the junction contained 11 bases not matched to a gene. The V gene's germline CDR1 is SGHVS and CDR2 FNYEAQ. The CDR3 DNA reads as TGTGCCAGCAGCCGTAGCGGGGAGAGGTTGGATGAGCAGTTCTTC. It is translated as CASSRSGERLDEQFF.

J is TRBJ1-6 and V is TRBV6-5, with a possible D match to TRBD1 (6 bases). The CDR3 is 15 amino acids. Germline V gene data show CDR1 as MNHEY and CDR2 as SVGAGI. Trimming shortened V by 6 bases and J by 7 bases, and 16 bases separated the two germline ends. The CDR3 nucleotides are TGTGCCAGCAGGCTAACTCGGACAGTAAATTCACCCCTCCACTTT. Translated, it gives CASRLTRTVNSPLHF.

The chain joins TRBV19 to TRBJ1-1, with D maybe TRBD1 (5 bases). The CDR3 runs to 14 residues. Germline V CDR1 and CDR2: LNHDA, SQIVND (reference sequence). The ends were cut back, 6 bases at V and 1 base at J, with 12 bases in the middle. The chain's CDR3 is CASRKQEKNTEAFF. CDR3 DNA: TGTGCCAGTAGAAAACAGGAGAAGAACACTGAAGCTTTCTTT.